Presented here are 21 T cell receptor beta chains from one specimen sequenced in a study of metastatic and nonmetastatic thyroid tumors. All patients were untreated before thyroid surgery. TCRdb re-called the PCR reads with MiXCR. This sample has 84,000 or so clones, with around 9.2% found just once. Sequencing was carried out using blood. These receptors all come from a female donor with papillary thyroid cancer or a benign thyroid nodule (not recorded which). Some clones in this sample may be carry-over from other donors' samples.

This clone has ten or more counts. V gene TRBV12-3 or TRBV12-4 combines with J gene TRBJ2-7; a possible D gene is TRBD1 (7 bases). The CDR3 spans 10 residues. The ends were cut back, 8 bases at V and 7 bases at J, with 9 bases in the middle. The CDR3 region has the DNA TGTGCCAGCGCAGGGGGGGAGCAGTACTTC. It yields the protein CASAGGEQYF.

This clone was detected many times. The chain employs TRBV5-1 and TRBJ2-7; 7 bases are a match to TRBD2. This CDR3 region has 14 residues. The germline gives CDR1 SGHRS, CDR2 YFSETQ. J lost 5 bases, V lost 4 bases, and 9 bases had no gene match. As DNA, the CDR3 is TGCGCCAGCAGCCCCTGGGAGGGGATGGACGAGCAGTACTTC. Translation gives CASSPWEGMDEQYF. The full variable domain, rest sourced from reference TRBV5-1 and TRBJ2-7, is KAGVTQTPRYLIKTRGQQVTLSCSPISGHRSVSWYQQTPGQGLQFLFEYFSETQRNKGNFPGRFSGRQFSNSRSEMNVSTLELGDSALYLCASSPWEGMDEQYFGPGTRLTVT.

This clone was recorded many times. V gene TRBV7-2 combines with J gene TRBJ2-7; D gene unclear. V dropped 5 bases and J dropped 0 bases, with 5 bases sitting between them. The CDR3 contains 12 residues. Germline V gene lookup returns CDR1 SGHTA and CDR2 FQGNSA. CDR3 sequence (DNA): TGTGCCAGCAGCCTAAGCTCCTACGAGCAGTACTTC. Translated, it gives CASSLSSYEQYF.

This clone occurred many times. The chain carries TRBV7-9 and TRBJ1-3; D gene ambiguous. Trimming took 2 bases from V and 0 from J, leaving 5 bases between them. There are 14 residues in the CDR3. CDR1 and CDR2 (germline): SEHNR, FQNEAQ (reference sequence). The CDR3 nucleotides read TGTGCCAGCAGCTTAATAGGCTCTGGAAACACCATATATTTT. Translating it yields CASSLIGSGNTIYF.

This clone has at least ten counts. The gene calls are TRBV7-6 and TRBJ2-7; D is unresolved. The V gene's germline CDR1 is SGHVS and CDR2 FNYEAQ. There are 17 residues in the CDR3. Trimming shortened V by 5 bases and J by 2 bases, and 22 bases separated the two germline ends. CDR3 in amino acids: CASSRHGRTDFAYEQYF. The CDR3 nucleotides are TGTGCCAGCAGCCGCCACGGACGGACGGATTTTGCCTACGAGCAGTACTTC.

The CDR3 reads CASSERYRVASQPQHF. The CDR3 coding sequence is TGTGCCAGCAGTGAAAGGTACAGGGTGGCAAGTCAGCCCCAGCATTTT. The chain combines TRBV6-1 with TRBJ1-5; D might be TRBD1 (6 bases). Germline lookup yields CDR1 MNHNS and CDR2 SASEGT. V gave up 2 bases and J gave up 6 bases, with 17 bases separating them. This CDR3 spans 16 amino acids.

The chain carries TRBV3-1 and TRBJ1-2; D is unresolved. With 1 base removed from V and 5 bases from J, the gap between germline ends came to 11 bases. Germline values: CDR1 LGHDT, CDR2 YNNKEL (reference sequence). The CDR3 is made up of 14 amino acids. Here the CDR3 DNA reads TGTGCCAGCAGCCAAGTCGAGAGCTTATATGGCTACACCTTC. This gives the protein CASSQVESLYGYTF.

This clone was seen a handful of times. At one of its ends the junction is not consistent with the germline gene, which may arise from a read error. The V gene is TRBV19, the J gene TRBJ1-5; TRBD1 agrees at 8 bases. There are 16 residues in the CDR3. CDR1 and CDR2 from the germline V gene are LNHDA and SQIVND (reference sequence). The CDR3 region has the DNA TGTGCCAGTAGTACAACGACAGGGGAAAGAGGACAGCCCCAGCGTTTT. The encoded protein is CASSTTTGERGQPQRF.

This clone was seen at least ten times. The V and J genes are TRBV6-1 and TRBJ2-3; 8 bases map to TRBD2. CDR3 length: 14 residues. The V gene end was trimmed by 5 bases and the J gene end by 10 bases; junction bases not matched to a gene: 11. Germline assignment: CDR1 MNHNS and CDR2 SASEGT. The CDR3 protein is CASSRTRGGHAQYF. The CDR3 nucleotides read TGTGCCAGCAGTCGGACTCGGGGGGGACACGCGCAGTATTTT.

This clone has only a few counts. One junction end does not reproduce the germline sequence, and a read error may be involved. This specimen includes other DNA sequences encoding the same CDR3. The V call is TRBV2, the J call TRBJ2-6; 9 nucleotides line up with TRBD1. The CDR3 contains 19 residues. Germline V gene data show CDR1 as SNHLY and CDR2 as FYNNEI. Written as DNA, the CDR3 is TGTGCCAGCAGTCCAATCTGGACAGGGGAAAGCTCTGGGGCCAACGTCCTGACCTTC. Its protein is CASSPIWTGESSGANVLTF. Variable domain in full (rest from reference TRBV2 and TRBJ2-6): EPEVTQTPSHQVTQMGQEVILRCVPISNHLYFYWYRQILGQKVEFLVSFYNNEISEKSEIFDDQFSVERPDGSNFTLKIRSTKLEDSAMYFCASSPIWTGESSGANVLTFGAGSRLTVL.

This clone was observed a few times. V and J are TRBV6-1 and TRBJ1-1, with TRBD1 matching 8 bases. Germline CDR1 is MNHNS and CDR2 is SASEGT. The trim removed 1 base at V and 0 bases at J, leaving 10 bases unmatched. The CDR3 totals 18 residues. This chain's CDR3 is CASSEEGWSGGLNTEAFF. Here the CDR3 DNA reads TGTGCCAGCAGTGAAGAAGGATGGTCAGGGGGCCTGAACACTGAAGCTTTCTTT.

This clone is categorized as medium-sized. The sample has other DNA sequences that encode this CDR3 too. The rearrangement uses TRBV12-5 and TRBJ1-3, with D tentatively TRBD1 (6 bases). The germline V and J ends were trimmed by 5 bases and 10 bases, with 15 bases remaining between them. The germline V gene encodes CDR1 LGHNT and CDR2 FRNRAP. CDR3 length: 13 residues. CDR3 amino acids: CASGPQGSGTIYF. CDR3 DNA sequence: TGTGCTAGTGGTCCTCAGGGGTCGGGGACCATATATTTT.

Details on this clone: This clone may be a read error of a much larger clone one base away. The sample holds other DNA sequences that translate to the same CDR3. The chain combines TRBV20-1 with TRBJ2-2; 9 bases line up with TRBD1. The CDR3 runs 14 residues. Germline loops: CDR1 DFQATT, CDR2 SNEGSKA (reference sequence). This chain's CDR3 is CSALGQGDTGELFF. CDR3 bases: TGCAGTGCTTTGGGACAGGGAGACACCGGGGAGCTTTTTTTT.

This clone came up many times. The chain combines TRBV7-9 with TRBJ2-5; TRBD2 matches at 11 bases. V shed 3 bases, J shed 7 bases, and the junction held 10 bases outside the gene matches. The CDR3 loop spans 16 amino acids. CDR1 is SEHNR, CDR2 FQNEAQ, per germline (reference sequence). The CDR3 loop is CASSFELAGALGTQYF. CDR3 nucleotide sequence: TGTGCCAGCAGCTTCGAACTAGCGGGGGCCCTGGGGACCCAGTACTTC.

This clone was observed a few times. V usage is TRBV7-9 and J usage is TRBJ2-1; D ambiguous. CDR1 is SEHNR and CDR2 is FQNEAQ in the germline V gene (reference sequence). V was trimmed by 1 base and J by 10 bases, leaving 5 bases between them. There are 11 residues in the CDR3. The CDR3: CASSLEIEQFF. For the CDR3, the DNA is TGTGCCAGCAGCTTAGAAATAGAGCAGTTCTTC.

This clone came up a few times. This rearrangement joins TRBV30 to TRBJ2-2; 12 bases align to TRBD1. Looked up from germline, CDR1 is GTSNPN and CDR2 is SVGIG (reference sequence). CDR3 length equals 16 residues. V shed 5 bases and J 8 bases; nucleotides not matched to a gene: 12. CDR3 DNA sequence: TGTGCCTGGGGCTTAAAGGGACAGGGGGCGCGAGGGGAGCTGTTTTTT. Residues: CAWGLKGQGARGELFF.

This clone has ten or more counts. This chain links TRBV12-3 or TRBV12-4 with TRBJ2-3, with D tentatively TRBD2 (6 bases). V was trimmed by 3 bases and J by 0 bases, leaving 10 bases between them. The CDR3 has 15 amino acids. CDR3 residues: CASSFWGESTDTQYF. In DNA, the CDR3 is TGTGCCAGCAGTTTTTGGGGGGAGAGCACAGATACGCAGTATTTT.

At least ten counts were recorded for this clone. The chain employs TRBV6-1 and TRBJ1-5; 8 bases align to TRBD1. This CDR3 contains 16 residues. Trimming took 2 bases from V and 6 from J; bases not matched to a gene: 9. Germline lookup yields CDR1 MNHNS and CDR2 SASEGT. The CDR3 DNA reads TGTGCCAGCAGTGAAAGTCAGGGGGCCGGGAGTCAGCCCCAGCATTTT. Amino acids: CASSESQGAGSQPQHF.

The V and J genes are TRBV18 and TRBJ1-1; D ambiguous. CDR3 length equals 18 residues. V was shortened by 0 bases and J by 1 base, with 18 bases between the two germline ends. In germline, CDR1 is KGHSH, CDR2 LQKENI. DNA for the CDR3: TGTGCCAGCTCACCACCGGGTCCCCATCATCACCGGAACACTGAAGCTTTCTTT. Protein: CASSPPGPHHHRNTEAFF.

This clone was detected ten times or more. The chain employs TRBV20-1 and TRBJ1-1, with TRBD1 as a possible D gene (6 bases). CDR1 and CDR2 (germline): DFQATT, SNEGSKA (reference sequence). Trimming took off 0 bases at V and 2 bases at J, with 13 bases between the two ends. The CDR3 spans 15 residues. The CDR3 sequence is CSAREGAGDNTEAFF. For the CDR3, the DNA is TGCAGTGCTAGAGAGGGGGCAGGTGACAACACTGAAGCTTTCTTT.

This clone was seen many times. This chain joins TRBV5-6 and TRBJ2-3; D may be TRBD1 (6 bases). Germline CDR1 SGHDT, CDR2 YYEEEE. V was cut by 1 base and J by 1 base, with 7 bases left in between. The CDR3 covers 14 residues. CDR3 nucleotide sequence: TGTGCCAGCAGCTTGCCAGGGGGCACAGATACGCAGTATTTT. As protein: CASSLPGGTDTQYF.